The 30 T cell receptor beta chains given below trace back to one sample, sequenced in a study of shared clonotypes between healthy human individuals. Some clones are missing from TCRdb's copy, which holds only in-frame ones; the method was immunoSEQ multiplex PCR. Of roughly 2.1 million clones in the sample, 93% were seen once. CD45RO-negative CD8 cells positively selected for CCR7 made up the naive population, which excluded terminally differentiated effector memory CD45RA+ cells. The sequenced material came from naive CD8+ T cells from PBMCs. These receptors came from a man younger than 35 in good health. Some clones in this sample may be carry-over from other donors' samples.

This rearrangement joins TRBV11-2 to TRBJ2-1; TRBD1 agrees at 8 bases. CDR3 length: 13 residues. Germline loops: CDR1 SGHAT, CDR2 FQNNGV. The V and J ends lost 5 bases and 6 bases, in that order; junction bases with no gene match: 3. This CDR3 reads CASSPGQGNEQFF. For the CDR3, the DNA is TGTGCCAGCAGCCCCGGACAGGGCAATGAGCAGTTCTTC.

The CDR3 here is CASSESPGVSGYTF. In nucleotides, the CDR3 is TGTGCCAGCAGTGAGTCCCCAGGGGTGAGTGGCTACACCTTC. The gene calls are TRBV25-1 and TRBJ1-2, with a weak D call TRBD1 (6 bases). V shed 3 bases and J shed 7 bases, with 15 bases lying between them. The length of the CDR3 is 14 residues. The germline CDR1 and CDR2 sequences are MGHDK and SYGVNS.

This clone occurred a few times. The V call is TRBV7-6, the J call TRBJ1-1; no definite D call. The CDR3 sequence is 13 residues long. CDR1 is SGHVS and CDR2 is FNYEAQ in the germline V gene. V lost 5 bases and J lost 1, with 8 bases in between. The CDR3 bases are TGTGCCAGCAGCGATCAGGAGAACACTGAAGCTTTCTTT. Translating it yields CASSDQENTEAFF. The full variable domain, in which reference TRBV7-6 and TRBJ1-1 provide the parts outside the CDR3, is GAGVSQSPRYKVTKRGQDVALRCDPISGHVSLYWYRQALGQGPEFLTYFNYEAQQDKSGLPNDRFSAERPEGSISTLTIQRTEQRDSAMYRCASSDQENTEAFFGQGTRLTVV.

The gene calls are TRBV27 and TRBJ2-7; 8 bases match TRBD1. Germline V gives CDR1 MNHEY, CDR2 SMNVEV (reference sequence). This CDR3 contains 14 residues. The V segment lost 3 bases and the J segment 6 bases; nucleotides outside the gene matches: 7. The CDR3 reads CASSFGRGLREQYF. The CDR3, as DNA: TGTGCCAGCAGTTTCGGCAGGGGGCTTCGCGAGCAGTACTTC.

The gene calls are TRBV7-9 and TRBJ2-2, with 15 bases matching TRBD2. With V trimmed by 6 bases and J by 8 bases, 7 bases remained unmatched. The CDR3 is 16 amino acids. CDR1 is SEHNR and CDR2 is FQNEAQ in the germline V gene (reference sequence). The CDR3 DNA reads TGTGCCAGCAGTCCTCCGGGACTAGCGGGAGGAGGGGAGCTGTTTTTT. Its protein is CASSPPGLAGGGELFF. The full variable domain, completed using reference TRBV7-9 and TRBJ2-2, is DTGVSQNPRHKITKRGQNVTFRCDPISEHNRLYWYRQTLGQGPEFLTYFQNEAQLEKSRLLSDRFSAERPKGSFSTLEIQRTEQGDSAMYLCASSPPGLAGGGELFFGEGSRLTVL.

The chain carries TRBV4-1 and TRBJ2-7; D gene uncertain. The length of the CDR3 is 16 residues. The V and J ends lost 4 bases and 2 bases respectively, with 18 bases between them. Per the germline V gene, CDR1 is MGHRA and CDR2 is YSYEKL. This CDR3 is CASSPQGSPGAYEQYF. The CDR3, as DNA: TGCGCCAGCAGCCCCCAAGGGTCCCCGGGCGCCTACGAGCAGTACTTC.

The chain employs TRBV29-1 and TRBJ2-7; 8 bases are a match to TRBD1. The J segment lost 3 bases and the V segment lost 8 bases, leaving 12 bases of the junction unmatched. Germline values: CDR1 SQVTM, CDR2 ANQGSEA. There are 14 residues in the CDR3. The CDR3 DNA sequence: TGCAGCTTATTAGCAGGGGGCCCTCACTACGAGCAGTACTTC. Protein sequence: CSLLAGGPHYEQYF.

This chain links TRBV25-1 with TRBJ2-1; D not certain. Trimming removed 0 bases from V and 7 bases from J, with 16 bases in between. The CDR3 totals 16 residues. Looked up from germline, CDR1 is MGHDK and CDR2 is SYGVNS. For the CDR3, the DNA is TGTGCCAGCAGTGAATATGCAAGGACCAAAGGGAATGAGCAGTTCTTC. Its protein product is CASSEYARTKGNEQFF. The entire variable domain, with the rest obtained from reference TRBV25-1 and TRBJ2-1, is as follows: EADIYQTPRYLVIGTGKKITLECSQTMGHDKMYWYQQDPGMELHLIHYSYGVNSTEKGDLSSESTVSRIRTEHFPLTLESARPSHTSQYLCASSEYARTKGNEQFFGPGTRLTVL.

This sequence joins TRBV11-2 and TRBJ2-3; D ambiguous. V was clipped by 1 base and J by 2 bases, with 7 bases between them. The CDR3 length is 14 residues. Germline V gene data show CDR1 as SGHAT and CDR2 as FQNNGV. This CDR3 reads CASSLGASTDTQYF. The CDR3 region has the DNA TGTGCCAGCAGCTTAGGGGCATCCACAGATACGCAGTATTTT.

V gene TRBV7-6 combines with J gene TRBJ1-1, with 7 bases aligning to TRBD1. CDR1 SGHVS and CDR2 FNYEAQ come from the germline V gene. The CDR3 is made up of 15 amino acids. The trim removed 5 bases at V and 1 base at J, leaving 7 bases unmatched. The CDR3 nucleotides are TGTGCCAGCAGCCCACAGGGGAGGCAGAACACTGAAGCTTTCTTT. Residues: CASSPQGRQNTEAFF.

The genes are TRBV7-8 and TRBJ2-1, with D possibly TRBD2 on 5 matching bases. Germline V gene lookup returns CDR1 SGHVS and CDR2 FQNEAQ. V gave up 2 bases and J gave up 4 bases, with 15 bases separating them. There are 16 residues in the CDR3. In nucleotides, the CDR3 is TGTGCCAGCAGCTTATCAGTCACTAGACGTTACAATGAGCAGTTCTTC. It is translated as CASSLSVTRRYNEQFF.

This clone was seen once. Other DNA sequences in this sample translate to the same CDR3. V gene TRBV20-1 combines with J gene TRBJ2-5; D call uncertain. CDR3 size: 10 residues. Deletions cut 6 bases from V and 2 bases from J, with 4 bases between. Germline-derived CDR1 and CDR2 are DFQATT and SNEGSKA (reference sequence). The CDR3 bases are TGCAGTGCGAGGCAAGAGACCCAGTACTTC. This encodes CSARQETQYF.

This CDR3 is CASSASANEQFF. DNA for the CDR3: TGTGCCAGCAGTGCGTCAGCAAATGAGCAGTTCTTC. V is TRBV25-1 and J is TRBJ2-1; D is uncertain. The V end lost 4 bases, the J end lost 7 bases, and 8 bases lay between the germline ends. The CDR3 runs 12 residues. Germline lookup yields CDR1 MGHDK and CDR2 SYGVNS.

The chain combines TRBV5-6 with TRBJ2-5, with D perhaps being TRBD1 or TRBD2 (5 bases each). This CDR3 has 14 residues. The germline V gene has CDR1 SGHDT and CDR2 YYEEEE. The germline V and J ends were trimmed by 4 bases and 5 bases, with 15 bases remaining between them. The CDR3 DNA reads as TGTGCCAGCAGCCCGACGATCGGGGCGGAGACCCAGTACTTC. It is translated as CASSPTIGAETQYF.

In the case of this clone: Other DNA sequences in the sample encode the same CDR3. V usage is TRBV19 and J usage is TRBJ1-5; D possibly corresponds to TRBD1 (6 bases). Trimming removed 3 bases at V and 0 bases at J, with 9 bases between. CDR3 length: 15 amino acids. CDR1 is LNHDA and CDR2 is SQIVND in the germline V gene (reference sequence). CDR3 amino acids: CASSIQGYSNQPQHF. The CDR3 DNA reads as TGTGCCAGTAGTATCCAGGGGTATAGCAATCAGCCCCAGCATTTT.

The chain uses TRBV19 and TRBJ2-7, with D perhaps TRBD1 (6 bases). V gave up 3 bases and J gave up 5 bases, with 14 bases separating them. CDR1 is LNHDA, CDR2 SQIVND, per germline (reference sequence). There are 14 residues in the CDR3. This CDR3 reads CASSISLGADEQYF. CDR3 coding DNA: TGTGCCAGTAGTATTTCCCTGGGGGCCGACGAGCAGTACTTC.

This clone has a handful of counts. This rearrangement joins TRBV7-3 to TRBJ2-1; tentative D call: TRBD2 (6 bases). The V gene's germline CDR1 is SGHTA and CDR2 FQGTGA. The CDR3 consists of 16 residues. Trimming removed 1 base at V and 1 base at J, with 11 bases between. The CDR3, as DNA: TGTGCCAGCAGCTTAATTGGCGGGGCGTCCTACAATGAGCAGTTCTTC. Its translation is CASSLIGGASYNEQFF.

The rearrangement joins TRBV7-8 to TRBJ1-4, with no clear D. The V end lost 1 base, the J end lost 0 bases, and 9 bases lay between the germline ends. This CDR3 region has 16 residues. The V gene's germline CDR1 is SGHVS and CDR2 FQNEAQ. The CDR3 sequence: CASSLGLAATNEKLFF. The CDR3, as DNA: TGTGCCAGCAGCTTAGGGTTGGCAGCAACTAATGAAAAACTGTTTTTT.

Comments on this clone: Additional DNA sequences in this sample encode the identical CDR3. J is TRBJ2-7 and V is TRBV29-1, with D unresolved. Looked up from germline, CDR1 is SQVTM and CDR2 is ANQGSEA. V was cut by 2 bases and J by 4 bases, with 6 bases left in between. The CDR3 sequence is 11 residues long. CDR3 nucleotides: TGCAGCGTTGAATCCGGGTACGAGCAGTACTTC. Its translation is CSVESGYEQYF.

The V and J genes are TRBV19 and TRBJ2-1; TRBD2 matches at 7 bases. The germline V gene encodes CDR1 LNHDA and CDR2 SQIVND (reference sequence). The length of the CDR3 is 14 residues. V shed 9 bases and J 1 base; nucleotides not matched to a gene: 6. CDR3 residues: CASCSGPSYNEQFF. The CDR3 DNA sequence: TGTGCCAGCTGTAGCGGGCCATCCTACAATGAGCAGTTCTTC.

This clone was recorded once. The chain uses TRBV15 and TRBJ1-3; 9 positions agree with TRBD1. This CDR3 has 15 amino acids. Trimming at V came to 6 bases and at J to 3 bases, leaving 6 bases not matched to a gene. Per germline, CDR1 LNHNV and CDR2 YYDKDF (reference sequence). The CDR3 region is CATREQGAFGNTIYF. Written as DNA, the CDR3 is TGTGCCACCAGGGAACAGGGGGCTTTTGGAAACACCATATATTTT.

V and J are TRBV19 and TRBJ1-5, with a weak D call TRBD1 (6 bases). V was clipped by 4 bases and J by 5 bases, with 12 bases between them. This CDR3 comprises 14 residues. Germline CDR1 and CDR2: LNHDA and SQIVND (reference sequence). Here the CDR3 reads CASSTDSLYQPQHF. The CDR3 DNA sequence: TGTGCCAGTAGTACGGACAGTCTTTATCAGCCCCAGCATTTT.

The chain has TRBV28 and TRBJ1-1; D unclear. Deletions cut 10 bases from V and 2 bases from J, with 11 bases between. CDR1 and CDR2 from the germline V gene are MDHEN and SYDVKM. The CDR3 has 12 residues. CDR3 loop: CATTSVNTEAFF. In DNA form, the CDR3 reads TGTGCCACCACCTCGGTCAACACTGAAGCTTTCTTT.

V usage is TRBV4-2 and J usage is TRBJ1-2; D possibly corresponds to TRBD1 (6 bases). V gave up 4 bases and J gave up 1 base, with 13 bases separating them. Germline CDR1 and CDR2: LGHNA and YNFKEQ. CDR3 length equals 15 residues. The CDR3 sequence: CASSLSRQVNYGYTF. DNA for the CDR3: TGTGCCAGCAGCCTTTCGCGACAGGTTAACTATGGCTACACCTTC.

This chain links TRBV7-9 with TRBJ2-4, with a weak D call TRBD2 (5 bases). With 7 bases removed from V and 6 bases from J, the gap between germline ends came to 16 bases. From germline, CDR1 is SEHNR and CDR2 FQNEAQ (reference sequence). The CDR3 spans 14 residues. CDR3 protein: CASTMPGETNIQYF. The CDR3 DNA follows: TGTGCCAGCACCATGCCCGGGGAGACAAACATTCAGTACTTC.

The chain couples TRBV4-1 to TRBJ2-5, with no clear D. In germline, CDR1 is MGHRA, CDR2 YSYEKL. The length of the CDR3 is 17 residues. V was clipped by 3 bases and J by 3 bases, with 20 bases between them. The CDR3 loop is CASSHPRDLLRKETQYF. For the CDR3, the DNA is TGCGCCAGCAGCCACCCACGAGACCTACTCAGAAAAGAGACCCAGTACTTC.

The rearrangement joins TRBV21-1 to TRBJ2-7; TRBD2 reflects the table's D call only, with no check against the DNA. TRBV21-1 is shown as a pseudogene. The length of the CDR3 is 18 residues. This CDR3 is CASSKEGGLAGRRDEQYF. The CDR3 nucleotides are TGTGCCAGCAGCAAAGAGGGAGGCCTAGCGGGAAGGAGGGACGAGCAGTACTTC.

This clone was recorded a few times. The same CDR3 arises from other DNA sequences in this sample as well. V is TRBV10-3 and J is TRBJ1-1; D gene ambiguous. V lost 6 bases, J lost 1 base, and 6 bases lay in between. The CDR3 length is 12 residues. Germline V lookup: CDR1 ENHRY, CDR2 SYGVKD. CDR3 DNA: TGTGCCATCAGCGGACCGAACACTGAAGCTTTCTTT. Its protein is CAISGPNTEAFF.

This chain uses TRBV29-1 with TRBJ2-5; D ambiguous. Deletions cut 6 bases from V and 5 bases from J, with 16 bases between. CDR1 is SQVTM and CDR2 is ANQGSEA in the germline V gene. The CDR3 runs to 13 residues. The CDR3 region is CSVDHGMAETQYF. The CDR3, as DNA: TGCAGCGTGGACCATGGGATGGCGGAGACCCAGTACTTC.

V usage is TRBV13 and J usage is TRBJ2-1; TRBD1 is a possible D gene (6 bases). The CDR3 contains 15 residues. Germline V CDR1 and CDR2: PRHDT, FYEKMQ (reference sequence). V was trimmed by 5 bases and J by 6 bases, leaving 17 bases between them. CDR3 bases: TGTGCCAGCAGCCCGTTTGGACAGAGTCTCAATGAGCAGTTCTTC. Its protein product is CASSPFGQSLNEQFF.